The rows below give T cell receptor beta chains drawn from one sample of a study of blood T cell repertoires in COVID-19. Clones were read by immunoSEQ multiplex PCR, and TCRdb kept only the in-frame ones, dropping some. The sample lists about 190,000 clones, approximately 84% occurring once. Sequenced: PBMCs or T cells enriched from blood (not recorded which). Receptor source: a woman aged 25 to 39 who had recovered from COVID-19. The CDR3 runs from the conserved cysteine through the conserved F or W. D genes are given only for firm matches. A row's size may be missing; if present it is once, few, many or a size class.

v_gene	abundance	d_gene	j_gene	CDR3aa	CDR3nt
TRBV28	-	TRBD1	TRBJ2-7	CASTLQGNYEQYF	TGTGCCAGCACACTACAGGGGAACTACGAGCAGTACTTC
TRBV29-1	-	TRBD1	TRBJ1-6	CSVGDRSSPLHF	TGCAGCGTTGGGGACAGGTCTTCACCCCTCCACTTT
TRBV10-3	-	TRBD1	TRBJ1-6	CAISDAATGTGVDSPLHF	TGTGCCATCAGTGATGCGGCCACCGGGACAGGGGTTGATTCACCCCTCCACTTT
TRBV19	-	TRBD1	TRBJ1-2	CASGTGYGYTF	TGTGCCAGCGGGACAGGCTATGGCTACACCTTC
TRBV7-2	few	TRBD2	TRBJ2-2	CASSPRGLAGGTGELFF	TGTGCCAGCAGCCCAAGGGGACTAGCGGGAGGCACCGGGGAGCTGTTTTTT
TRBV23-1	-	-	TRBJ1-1	CASIHGVSNTEAFF	TGCGCCAGCATTCACGGAGTCTCGAACACTGAAGCTTTCTTT
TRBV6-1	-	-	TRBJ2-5	CASSKGWASVQETQYF	TGTGCCAGCAGTAAAGGTTGGGCTAGCGTCCAAGAGACCCAGTACTTC
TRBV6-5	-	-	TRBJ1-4	CASSYSKGVTNEKLFF	TGTGCCAGCAGTTACTCGAAGGGGGTGACAAATGAAAAACTGTTTTTT
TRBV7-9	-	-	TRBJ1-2	CASSSQTPNYGYTF	TGTGCCAGCAGCTCCCAGACTCCAAACTATGGCTACACCTTC
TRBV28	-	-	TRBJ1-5	CASRSPLKGVNQPQHF	TGTGCCAGCAGATCCCCCCTCAAGGGGGTTAATCAGCCCCAGCATTTT
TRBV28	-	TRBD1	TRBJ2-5	CASREQGAWDKRGETQYF	TGTGCCAGCAGAGAACAGGGGGCTTGGGATAAGCGGGGAGAGACCCAGTACTTC
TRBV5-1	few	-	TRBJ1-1	CASSLLGNTEAFF	TGCGCCAGCAGCTTGCTAGGGAACACTGAAGCTTTCTTT
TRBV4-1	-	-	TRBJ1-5	CASSQVDARARRQPQHF	TGCGCCAGCAGCCAAGTAGACGCAAGGGCTAGGAGGCAGCCCCAGCATTTT
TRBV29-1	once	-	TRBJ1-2	CSVRDSFYGYTF	TGCAGCGTGAGGGACTCTTTCTATGGCTACACCTTC
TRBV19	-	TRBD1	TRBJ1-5	CAARDRGPGQPQHF	TGTGCCGCCCGGGACAGGGGGCCGGGTCAGCCCCAGCATTTT
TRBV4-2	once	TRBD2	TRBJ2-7	CASSQTTSGKAQYF	TGTGCCAGCAGCCAAACGACTAGCGGGAAAGCGCAGTACTTC
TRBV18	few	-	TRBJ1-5	CASSPAITGDQPQHF	TGTGCCAGCTCACCAGCAATTACGGGAGATCAGCCCCAGCATTTT
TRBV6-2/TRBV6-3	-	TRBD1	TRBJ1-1	CASSLDRVISEAFF	TGTGCCAGCAGCCTGGACAGGGTCATATCCGAAGCTTTCTTT
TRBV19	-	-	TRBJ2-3	CASSIGSGPTDTQYF	TGTGCCAGTAGTATAGGTTCGGGTCCCACAGATACGCAGTATTTT
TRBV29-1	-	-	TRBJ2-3	CSVDRGVDTQYF	TGCAGCGTTGACAGGGGGGTGGATACGCAGTATTTT
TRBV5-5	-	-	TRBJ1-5	CASSVTGSNQPQHF	TGTGCCAGCAGCGTGACAGGTAGCAATCAGCCCCAGCATTTT
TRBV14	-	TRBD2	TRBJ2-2	CASRRASGSLGELFF	TGTGCCAGCAGGAGGGCTAGCGGATCCCTCGGGGAGCTGTTTTTT
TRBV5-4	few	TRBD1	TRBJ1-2	CASSSGQGRTFGYGYTF	TGTGCCAGCAGCTCCGGACAGGGACGGACTTTTGGCTATGGCTACACCTTC
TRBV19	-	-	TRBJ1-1	CASSTDGGVEAFF	TGTGCCAGTTCTACCGACGGAGGGGTTGAAGCTTTCTTT
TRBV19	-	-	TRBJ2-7	CATKTGSMHEQYF	TGTGCCACCAAAACAGGCTCAATGCACGAGCAGTACTTC
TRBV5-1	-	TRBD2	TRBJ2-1	CASRRPGGAYNEQFF	TGCGCCAGCAGGCGCCCGGGGGGAGCCTACAATGAGCAGTTCTTC
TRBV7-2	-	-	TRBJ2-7	CASSFDRAGEQYF	TGTGCCAGCAGCTTCGACAGAGCTGGCGAGCAGTACTTC
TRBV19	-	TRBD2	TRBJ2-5	CASSIVTSGASGQETQYF	TGTGCCAGTAGTATAGTGACTAGCGGTGCGAGCGGGCAAGAGACCCAGTACTTC
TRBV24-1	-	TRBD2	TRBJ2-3	CATSDFTSGAYWGTQYF	TGTGCCACCAGTGATTTTACTAGCGGGGCTTATTGGGGTACGCAGTATTTT
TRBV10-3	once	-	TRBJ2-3	CAISDPGPDTQYF	TGTGCCATCAGTGACCCAGGCCCAGATACGCAGTATTTT
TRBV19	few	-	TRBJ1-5	CASSPSLQGGGRQHF	TGTGCCAGTAGTCCCAGTCTCCAAGGGGGGGGCCGCCAGCATTTT
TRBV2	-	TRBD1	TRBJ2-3	CASGGTRDREQVSDTQYF	TGTGCCAGCGGTGGAACCCGGGACAGGGAACAAGTTTCAGATACGCAGTATTTT
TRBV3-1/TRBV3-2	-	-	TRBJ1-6	CASSQDSQGNSPLHF	TGTGCCAGCAGCCAAGATTCCCAGGGTAATTCACCCCTCCACTTT
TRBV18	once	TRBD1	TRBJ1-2	CASSRGTGDTTNYGYTF	TGTGCCAGCTCACGCGGGACAGGAGATACTACTAACTATGGCTACACCTTC
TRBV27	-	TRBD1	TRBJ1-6	CASRPVRGVGSYNSPLHF	TGTGCCAGTAGGCCGGTCAGGGGGGTAGGCTCCTATAATTCACCCCTCCACTTT
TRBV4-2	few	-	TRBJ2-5	CASSQDGASVQGKTQYF	TGTGCCAGCAGCCAAGATGGGGCTAGCGTTCAAGGGAAGACCCAGTACTTC
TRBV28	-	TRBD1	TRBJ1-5	CASSPTQGGADQPQHF	TGTGCCAGCAGCCCCACACAGGGGGGGGCGGATCAGCCCCAGCATTTT
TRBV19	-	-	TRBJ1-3	CASSIGTQNTIYF	TGTGCCAGTAGTATCGGGACTCAAAACACCATATATTTT
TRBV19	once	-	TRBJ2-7	CASRPNRGTTYEQYF	TGTGCCAGTAGACCGAACAGGGGGACTACCTACGAGCAGTACTTC
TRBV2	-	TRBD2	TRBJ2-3	CASSEVSGGAFDTQYF	TGTGCCAGCAGTGAAGTTAGCGGGGGGGCCTTCGATACGCAGTATTTT
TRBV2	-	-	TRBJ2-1	CASEGADEQFF	TGTGCCAGCGAAGGGGCCGATGAGCAGTTCTTC
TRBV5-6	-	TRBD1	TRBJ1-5	CASSFGQGDNQPQHF	TGTGCCAGCAGTTTTGGACAGGGTGACAATCAGCCCCAGCATTTT
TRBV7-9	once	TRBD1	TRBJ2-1	CASSTGEWNEQFF	TGTGCCAGCTCGACAGGGGAATGGAATGAGCAGTTCTTC
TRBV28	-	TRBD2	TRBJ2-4	CASLAGGKNIQYF	TGTGCCAGCCTAGCGGGGGGTAAAAACATTCAGTACTTC
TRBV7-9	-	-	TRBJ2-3	CASSDRPGDTDTQYF	TGTGCCAGCAGCGATAGACCAGGGGACACAGATACGCAGTATTTT
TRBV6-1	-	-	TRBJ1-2	CASSDLRDFYGGYTF	TGTGCCAGCAGTGATCTCAGGGACTTTTATGGGGGCTACACCTTC
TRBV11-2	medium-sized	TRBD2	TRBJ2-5	CASSHTRERGAPRETQYF	TGTGCCAGCAGCCACACCCGGGAGCGGGGGGCCCCTAGGGAGACCCAGTACTTC
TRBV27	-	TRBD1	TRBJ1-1	CASSPGTGDYTEAFF	TGTGCCAGCAGTCCCGGAACAGGGGATTACACTGAAGCTTTCTTT
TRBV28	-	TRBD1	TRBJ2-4	CASRRDRVGNIQYF	TGTGCCAGCAGGAGGGACAGGGTGGGGAACATTCAGTACTTC
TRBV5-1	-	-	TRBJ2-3	CASSLFGDSVRDTQYF	TGCGCCAGCAGCTTGTTCGGTGATAGCGTCCGGGATACGCAGTATTTT
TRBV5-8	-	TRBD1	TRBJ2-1	CASSLTGGTNEQFF	TGTGCCAGCAGCTTGACAGGGGGTACGAATGAGCAGTTCTTC
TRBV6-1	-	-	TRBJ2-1	CASSEYGTGYGSEQFF	TGTGCCAGCAGTGAATACGGAACAGGCTACGGCAGTGAGCAGTTCTTC
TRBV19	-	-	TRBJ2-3	CASSWQITDTQYF	TGTGCCAGTAGTTGGCAGATCACAGATACGCAGTATTTT
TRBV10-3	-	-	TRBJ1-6	CAIKLDVPNSPLHF	TGTGCCATAAAACTCGATGTCCCCAATTCACCCCTCCACTTT
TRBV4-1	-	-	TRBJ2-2	CASSQESGPTTGELFF	TGCGCCAGCAGCCAAGAAAGCGGCCCAACCACCGGGGAGCTGTTTTTT